This T cell receptor (beta chain) was identified during a study of a mutant IDH1 vaccine in newly diagnosed glioma. Sequenced by immunoSEQ multiplex PCR; TCRdb stores in-frame clones only, minus some. The table lists tens of thousands of clones, approximately 84% of them singletons. As to time point: week 11, during vaccination. The content of each vaccine dose was 300 ug of mutant IDH1 20-mer peptide, and topical imiquimod accompanied it. Regarding this clone: The target antigen is unknown.

The receptor was derived from a woman aged 50 to 60 with glioma. This sample comprised PBMCs, obtained from a glioma patient whose treatment included an IDH1 peptide vaccine.

In nucleotides, the CDR3 is TGCGCCAGCAGCTTAGAGGACAGGGTCGAAGAGACCCAGTACTTC. Translated: CASSLEDRVEETQYF. V gene TRBV5-1 combines with J gene TRBJ2-5, with 8 bases that match TRBD1. V was clipped by 2 bases and J by 3 bases; unmatched bases: 6. This CDR3 is 15 amino acids long. The germline CDR1 and CDR2 sequences are SGHRS and YFSETQ.